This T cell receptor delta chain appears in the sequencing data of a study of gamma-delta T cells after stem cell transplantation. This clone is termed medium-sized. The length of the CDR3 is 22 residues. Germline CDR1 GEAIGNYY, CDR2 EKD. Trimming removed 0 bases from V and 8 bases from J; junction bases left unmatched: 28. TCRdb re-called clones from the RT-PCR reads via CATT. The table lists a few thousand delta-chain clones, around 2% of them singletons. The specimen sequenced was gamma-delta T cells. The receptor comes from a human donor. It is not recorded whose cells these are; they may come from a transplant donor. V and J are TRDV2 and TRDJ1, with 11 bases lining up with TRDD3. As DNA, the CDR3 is TGTGCCTGTGACACCCTGTCCGCCCGGGTGGGGGATACGCGTAACGGAGTAAGAAAACTCATCTTT. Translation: CACDTLSARVGDTRNGVRKLIF.